This is a list of T cell receptor beta chains from one sample in a study of cytomegalovirus exposure and HLA in healthy donors. The assay was immunoSEQ multiplex PCR, and TCRdb's table has in-frame clones only and misses some. Among about 190,000 clones listed, roughly 77% were seen once. The sample consisted of PBMCs. The origin of the receptors is a man under 40 in good health and CMV-seropositive. The CDR3 runs from the conserved cysteine through the conserved F or W. The D gene is left open where the match is weak. A row's size may be missing; if present it is once, few, many or a size class.

clone_size,v_call,j_call,d_call,cdr3_nt,cdr3_aa
.,TRBV9,TRBJ2-6,TRBD1,TGTGCCAGCAGCGTAGACCAAACAGGGGTACGGGGATCTGGGGCCAACGTCCTGACTTTC,CASSVDQTGVRGSGANVLTF
few,TRBV5-1,TRBJ2-5,.,TGCGCCAGCAGCTTGGTAGGGGCCCGCGAGACCCAGTACTTC,CASSLVGARETQYF
.,TRBV2,TRBJ1-2,TRBD1,TGTGCCAGCAATCGCGACAGGGGTAACGATGGCTACACCTTC,CASNRDRGNDGYTF
.,TRBV7-3,TRBJ2-5,.,TGTGCCAGCAGCCCCCAGGCTAAAGAGACCCAGTACTTC,CASSPQAKETQYF
.,TRBV5-8,TRBJ2-1,TRBD1,TGTGCCAGCAGCCCGGGACAGGGGGCCTATGAGCAGTTCTTC,CASSPGQGAYEQFF
.,TRBV10-3,TRBJ1-5,.,TGTGCCATCAGTGAACGGAAAGGGGGTGATAGTCAGCCCCAGCATTTT,CAISERKGGDSQPQHF
.,TRBV19,TRBJ1-1,TRBD1,TGTGCCAGTAGGAGCGGACGACAGGGCCGGGAAGTTGAAGCTTTCTTT,CASRSGRQGREVEAFF
.,TRBV30,TRBJ1-5,TRBD1,TGTGCCTGGAGTACAGGGGGCAATCAGCCCCAGCATTTT,CAWSTGGNQPQHF
few,TRBV28,TRBJ2-5,TRBD2,TGTGCCAGCAGTTTAGCGGGAGGGCCGATTGAGACCCAGTACTTC,CASSLAGGPIETQYF
.,TRBV7-9,TRBJ2-4,TRBD2,TGTGCCAGCAGCTTATCTAGCGGGGGCATTCAGTACTTC,CASSLSSGGIQYF
.,TRBV6-5,TRBJ1-4,TRBD1,TGTGCCAGCAGTTACTACAGGGGAGGTCCTAATGAAAAACTGTTTTTT,CASSYYRGGPNEKLFF
.,TRBV27,TRBJ2-1,.,TGTGCCAGCAGTCAAGCCCCGGGACTTCAAAATGAGCAGTTCTTC,CASSQAPGLQNEQFF
.,TRBV30,TRBJ2-7,.,TGTGCCTGGAGACGTTCAGGGGTCTACGAGCAGTACTTC,CAWRRSGVYEQYF
few,TRBV4-1,TRBJ2-1,TRBD2,TGCGCCAGCAGCCAGCCGCTAGCGGGAGAGCAGTTCTTC,CASSQPLAGEQFF
.,TRBV30,TRBJ1-2,TRBD1,TGTGCCTGGGGGACAGGGAGCTATGGCTACACCTTC,CAWGTGSYGYTF
.,TRBV18,TRBJ1-1,TRBD1,TGTGCCAGCTCACGGGGCACCGGGACAGCGAACACTGAAGCTTTCTTT,CASSRGTGTANTEAFF
few,TRBV6-1,TRBJ2-5,TRBD2,TGTGCCAGCAGTGAAAATTCAGGGACTAGAGGAACCCAGTACTTC,CASSENSGTRGTQYF
.,TRBV15,TRBJ1-1,.,TGTGCCACCAGCAGAGATAGAGGCATGAACACTGAAGCTTTCTTT,CATSRDRGMNTEAFF
.,TRBV27,TRBJ2-1,.,TGTGCCAGCAGTCCTCCAGTCTTAAATGAGCAGTTCTTC,CASSPPVLNEQFF
.,TRBV27,TRBJ1-4,.,TGTGCCAGCAGTGCCGCGGGGGCAAATGCTGAAAAACTGTTTTTT,CASSAAGANAEKLFF
.,TRBV18,TRBJ1-4,TRBD1,TGTGCCAGCTCTAAGACAGGGGGCGATGAAAACCTGTTTTTT,CASSKTGGDENLFF
.,TRBV11-3,TRBJ2-1,.,TGTGCCAGCAGCTTAGCCACAGGGGAGCAGTTCTTC,CASSLATGEQFF
.,TRBV7-2,TRBJ2-1,TRBD2,TGTGCCAGCAGCCCTAGACTAGCGGGGGGCAATGAGCAGTTCTTC,CASSPRLAGGNEQFF
few,TRBV4-2,TRBJ1-2,TRBD1,TGTGCCAGCAGCCAACGGGCGGGACAGGTAGACGGCTACACCTTC,CASSQRAGQVDGYTF
.,TRBV11-2,TRBJ2-7,.,TGTGCCAGCAGCTTACAGGGCTTCGGCGAGCAGTACTTC,CASSLQGFGEQYF
.,TRBV19,TRBJ2-1,.,TGTGCCAGTAGTATAGCGGCAACAGGGAGCTACAATGAGCAGTTCTTC,CASSIAATGSYNEQFF
.,TRBV29-1,TRBJ2-2,TRBD2,TGCAGCGTTACCGAGACTAGCGACACCGGGGAGCTGTTTTTT,CSVTETSDTGELFF
.,TRBV27,TRBJ2-7,.,TGTGCCAGCAGTTTATCGGGACAAGGTAACTACGAGCAGTACTTC,CASSLSGQGNYEQYF
.,TRBV28,TRBJ2-5,TRBD2,TGTGCCAGCAGCCTGGGGGGGGAGGCACCCCGGGAGACCCAGTACTTC,CASSLGGEAPRETQYF
.,TRBV28,TRBJ2-7,.,TGTGCCAGCAGTCTCTCCGGGAAGCAGTACTTC,CASSLSGKQYF
.,TRBV28,TRBJ2-2,TRBD1,TGTGCCAGCAGTTTAGACAGGGGGAACACCGGGGAGCTGTTTTTT,CASSLDRGNTGELFF
.,TRBV28,TRBJ2-3,.,TGTGCCAGCAGAAATACAGGCGTAAGCACAGATACGCAGTATTTT,CASRNTGVSTDTQYF
once,TRBV28,TRBJ1-5,TRBD1,TGTGCCAGCAGTATGGGACAGGGGGCGAATCAGCCCCAGCATTTT,CASSMGQGANQPQHF
.,TRBV9,TRBJ2-1,.,TGTGCCAGCAGCGGGCGGAACAATGAGCAGTTCTTC,CASSGRNNEQFF
few,TRBV9,TRBJ2-3,.,TGTGCCAGCAGCGCCGGACAGTACACAGATACGCAGTATTTT,CASSAGQYTDTQYF
few,TRBV28,TRBJ1-5,.,TGTGCCAGCAGGGGACACTTTAGCAATCAGCCCCAGCATTTT,CASRGHFSNQPQHF
few,TRBV4-2,TRBJ2-7,.,TGTGCCAGCAGCCAAGAGGAGACGGCCTACGAGCAGTACTTC,CASSQEETAYEQYF
.,TRBV7-2,TRBJ2-1,TRBD2,TGTGCCAGCAGCTTAGACCATCTAGCGGGAGGGGGGAATGAGCAGTTCTTC,CASSLDHLAGGGNEQFF
.,TRBV27,TRBJ1-1,TRBD1,TGTGCCAGCAGCCCCGACAGGGGGCGACGGACCACTGAAGCTTTCTTT,CASSPDRGRRTTEAFF
.,TRBV28,TRBJ1-2,.,TGTGCCAGCAGTTCAGGGGATGGCTACACCTTC,CASSSGDGYTF